A selection of T cell receptor beta chains follows, all from one sample in a study of T cell responses to AZD1222 COVID-19 vaccine. TCRdb's copy holds only in-frame clones and misses some; the assay was immunoSEQ multiplex PCR. The table has about 46,000 clones, about 87% seen once; the top ten hold roughly 1.1%. The sample in question was peripheral blood, obtained 28 days after the second AZD1222 dose. The receptors originated from an adult who received the AZD1222 COVID-19 vaccine. CDR3s include the opening cysteine and the closing phenylalanine or tryptophan. D genes are given only for firm matches. Some rows mark clone size as missing; the rest say once, few, many or name a class of expanded clone.

NA	TRBV9	TRBD2	TRBJ2-7	CASSILAGDSYEQYF	TGTGCCAGCAGCATATTAGCGGGAGACTCCTACGAGCAGTACTTC
once	TRBV28	NA	TRBJ2-5	CASRFDPGSQETQYF	TGTGCCAGCAGGTTCGACCCGGGCAGCCAAGAGACCCAGTACTTC
NA	TRBV5-5	NA	TRBJ2-7	CASSLVSGETYEQYF	TGTGCCAGCAGCTTGGTTTCAGGGGAAACCTACGAGCAGTACTTC
NA	TRBV5-3	NA	TRBJ2-3	CARTKVGGNSTDTQYF	TGTGCCAGAACTAAGGTTGGGGGGAATAGCACAGATACGCAGTATTTT
NA	TRBV9	NA	TRBJ2-2	CASSPRGANGELFF	TGTGCCAGCAGCCCCCGAGGGGCAAACGGGGAGCTGTTTTTT
NA	TRBV9	NA	TRBJ1-6	CASSSGVNSYNSPLHF	TGTGCCAGCAGCTCCGGGGTTAACTCCTATAATTCACCCCTCCACTTT
NA	TRBV9	TRBD2	TRBJ2-1	CASSVGLAGGPSSYNEQFF	TGTGCCAGCAGCGTGGGACTAGCGGGAGGGCCAAGCTCCTACAATGAGCAGTTCTTC
NA	TRBV30	NA	TRBJ2-1	CAWSEGTGYNEQFF	TGTGCCTGGAGTGAGGGGACGGGGTACAATGAGCAGTTCTTC
NA	TRBV5-1	NA	TRBJ2-3	CASSLEGTTDTQYF	TGCGCCAGCAGCTTGGAAGGCACCACAGATACGCAGTATTTT
NA	TRBV28	NA	TRBJ1-5	CASSRLDNQPQHF	TGTGCCAGCAGTCGGTTGGACAATCAGCCCCAGCATTTT
NA	TRBV27	TRBD2	TRBJ2-7	CASRLAGGPYEQYF	TGTGCCAGCAGACTAGCGGGGGGACCCTACGAGCAGTACTTC
NA	TRBV27	NA	TRBJ2-7	CASRHKVAGEQYF	TGTGCCAGCAGACATAAAGTAGCCGGGGAGCAGTACTTC
NA	TRBV20-1	NA	TRBJ2-7	CSASRGPYEQYF	TGCAGTGCTAGTCGCGGGCCGTACGAGCAGTACTTC
NA	TRBV7-3	NA	TRBJ1-1	CASSPSLNTEAFF	TGTGCCAGCAGCCCTTCACTGAACACTGAAGCTTTCTTT
NA	TRBV5-1	NA	TRBJ1-1	CASSLAGPTGDTEAFF	TGCGCCAGCAGCTTGGCCGGGCCCACGGGGGACACTGAAGCTTTCTTT
few	TRBV7-9	NA	TRBJ1-2	CASSFGQSNYGYTF	TGTGCCAGCAGCTTTGGACAGTCTAACTATGGCTACACCTTC
NA	TRBV15	TRBD2	TRBJ2-7	CATSRDLSGIYEQYF	TGTGCCACCAGCAGAGATCTTAGCGGGATCTACGAGCAGTACTTC
NA	TRBV19	TRBD2	TRBJ2-5	CASGTSGSKTQYF	TGTGCCAGTGGGACTAGCGGGTCGAAGACCCAGTACTTC
NA	TRBV5-5	TRBD1	TRBJ2-7	CASSLRGTGGGYEQYF	TGTGCCAGCAGCTTGAGGGGGACAGGGGGCGGGTACGAGCAGTACTTC
NA	TRBV30	TRBD2	TRBJ2-5	CAWSVPWTRQETQYF	TGTGCCTGGAGTGTACCCTGGACTAGACAAGAGACCCAGTACTTC
NA	TRBV19	TRBD1	TRBJ1-5	CASSYRDRINQPQHF	TGTGCCAGTAGTTATCGGGACAGGATCAATCAGCCCCAGCATTTT
NA	TRBV28	NA	TRBJ2-1	CASSLWGRKSYNEQFF	TGTGCCAGCAGTTTATGGGGGAGAAAGTCCTACAATGAGCAGTTCTTC
NA	TRBV4-1	NA	TRBJ2-7	CASSQGVARLGEQYF	TGCGCCAGCAGCCAAGGGGTCGCCCGACTGGGGGAGCAGTACTTC
NA	TRBV5-1	TRBD1	TRBJ2-3	CASRPTGETDTQYF	TGCGCCAGCAGACCGACAGGGGAAACAGATACGCAGTATTTT
NA	TRBV20-1	NA	TRBJ1-5	CSASYGGGGGQPQHF	TGCAGTGCTAGTTATGGGGGAGGAGGGGGACAGCCCCAGCATTTT
once	TRBV9	NA	TRBJ2-1	CASSVGGTEVYNEQFF	TGTGCCAGCAGCGTAGGAGGGACGGAAGTATACAATGAGCAGTTCTTC
NA	TRBV30	NA	TRBJ1-1	CAWSVRQGNTEAFF	TGTGCCTGGAGTGTACGTCAGGGGAACACTGAAGCTTTCTTT
NA	TRBV6-5	NA	TRBJ2-7	CASTRDTHYEQYF	TGTGCCAGCACCAGGGACACTCACTACGAGCAGTACTTC
NA	TRBV18	NA	TRBJ2-2	CASSYQTGPGELFF	TGTGCCAGCTCATATCAGACAGGACCCGGGGAGCTGTTTTTT
NA	TRBV10-3	NA	TRBJ2-3	CAISEYGNPTQYF	TGTGCCATCAGTGAGTACGGCAACCCTACGCAGTATTTT
NA	TRBV27	NA	TRBJ2-1	CASTSGTASRHEQFF	TGTGCCAGCACCTCCGGGACTGCCTCTCGCCATGAGCAGTTCTTC
once	TRBV2	TRBD1	TRBJ1-5	CASRFGTASNQPQHF	TGTGCCAGCAGGTTCGGGACAGCTAGCAATCAGCCCCAGCATTTT
NA	TRBV6-6	NA	TRBJ1-5	CASSYSIGLDQPQHF	TGTGCCAGCAGTTACTCGATTGGATTGGATCAGCCCCAGCATTTT
NA	TRBV9	NA	TRBJ2-2	CASSVVYTGELFF	TGTGCCAGCAGCGTAGTGTACACCGGGGAGCTGTTTTTT
NA	TRBV5-1	TRBD1	TRBJ1-2	CASSLEGQGAHGYTF	TGCGCCAGCAGCTTGGAGGGACAGGGGGCGCATGGCTACACCTTC
once	TRBV2	TRBD1	TRBJ2-7	CASSPRDRGQNEQYF	TGTGCCAGCAGTCCTCGGGACAGGGGGCAAAACGAGCAGTACTTC
NA	TRBV12-3/TRBV12-4	NA	TRBJ1-5	CASSLKAAQPQHF	TGTGCCAGCAGTTTAAAGGCAGCTCAGCCCCAGCATTTT
NA	TRBV28	NA	TRBJ2-1	CASSSTAVGHNEQFF	TGTGCCAGCAGTTCGACGGCGGTAGGTCACAATGAGCAGTTCTTC
NA	TRBV11-3	NA	TRBJ2-7	CASRLGGTDPYEQYF	TGTGCCAGCAGATTGGGGGGGACAGATCCCTACGAGCAGTACTTC
NA	TRBV2	NA	TRBJ1-1	CASSVNRKNTEAFF	TGTGCCAGCAGTGTCAACAGAAAAAACACTGAAGCTTTCTTT
NA	TRBV6-5	TRBD2	TRBJ2-3	CASSYSSGRAGDTQYF	TGTGCCAGCAGTTACTCTAGCGGGAGGGCGGGAGATACGCAGTATTTT
NA	TRBV4-1	NA	TRBJ1-4	CASSQAGSPATNEKLFF	TGCGCCAGCAGCCAAGCAGGATCCCCGGCAACTAATGAAAAACTGTTTTTT
NA	TRBV19	NA	TRBJ2-3	CAIAGSHTDTQYF	TGTGCCATCGCCGGGTCCCACACAGATACGCAGTATTTT
NA	TRBV19	TRBD2	TRBJ2-1	CASSIDVGTSGRIYNEQFF	TGTGCCAGTAGTATAGATGTGGGGACTAGCGGGAGGATTTACAATGAGCAGTTCTTC
NA	TRBV29-1	NA	TRBJ1-1	CSVEGFPEAFF	TGCAGCGTCGAAGGGTTCCCTGAAGCTTTCTTT
NA	TRBV7-9	TRBD2	TRBJ2-7	CASSSTSATYEQYF	TGTGCCAGCAGCTCGACTAGCGCGACCTACGAGCAGTACTTC
NA	TRBV28	NA	TRBJ2-7	CASSLALNRFRGDYEQYF	TGTGCCAGCAGTTTAGCCTTGAACAGGTTTAGGGGGGACTACGAGCAGTACTTC
NA	TRBV5-1	NA	TRBJ2-5	CASSSGETQYF	TGCGCCAGCAGCTCAGGGGAGACCCAGTACTTC
NA	TRBV6-6	NA	TRBJ2-7	CASSAKSYEQYF	TGTGCCAGCAGTGCAAAAAGCTACGAGCAGTACTTC
NA	TRBV5-1	NA	TRBJ2-2	CASSLFGRRSTGELFF	TGCGCCAGCAGCTTGTTCGGGAGAAGGTCCACCGGGGAGCTGTTTTTT